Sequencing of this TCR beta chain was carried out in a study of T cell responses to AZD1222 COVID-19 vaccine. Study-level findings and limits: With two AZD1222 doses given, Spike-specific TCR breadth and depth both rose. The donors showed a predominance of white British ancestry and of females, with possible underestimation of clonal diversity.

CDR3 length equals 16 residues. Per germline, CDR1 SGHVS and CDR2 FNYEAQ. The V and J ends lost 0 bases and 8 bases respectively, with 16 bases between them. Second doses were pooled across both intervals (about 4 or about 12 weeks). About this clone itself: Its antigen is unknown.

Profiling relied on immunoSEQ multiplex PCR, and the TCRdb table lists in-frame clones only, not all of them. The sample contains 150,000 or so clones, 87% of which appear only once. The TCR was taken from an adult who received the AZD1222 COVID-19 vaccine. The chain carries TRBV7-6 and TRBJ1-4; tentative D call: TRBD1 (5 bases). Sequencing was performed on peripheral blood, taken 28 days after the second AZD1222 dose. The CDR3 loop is CASSLARAGAGEKLFF. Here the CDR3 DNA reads TGTGCCAGCAGCTTAGCGCGTGCTGGGGCCGGGGAAAAACTGTTTTTT.